A single sample gave rise to the 12 T cell receptor beta chains below, sequenced in a study of T-cell memory formation after mild COVID-19. TCRdb reprocessed the 5' RACE reads via MiXCR and lists one record per CDR3 protein. There are roughly 500,000 distinct CDR3 sequences in the sample; around 21% occur only once, and roughly an eighth lies in the top ten. Sequenced: PBMCs or a T cell subset sorted from them (not recorded which). Every receptor here comes from an adult woman who had mild COVID-19 (a few samples of this study predate the infection). Cell type and time point are not known.

This clonotype was observed a single time. The chain employs TRBV18 and TRBJ2-7; D may be TRBD1 or TRBD2 (6 bases each). Germline values: CDR1 KGHSH, CDR2 LQKENI. This CDR3 has 13 amino acids. Trimming pared 3 bases from V and 6 bases from J, leaving 12 bases between. The CDR3: CASSPGGHPEQYF. The CDR3 nucleotides read TGTGCCAGCTCACCGGGGGGCCATCCCGAGCAGTACTTC.

The J gene is TRBJ2-3, the V gene TRBV24-1; unclear D gene. Germline CDR1 and CDR2: KGHDR and SFDVKD. V was cut by 9 bases and J by 3 bases, with 18 bases left in between. The CDR3 runs to 15 residues. This chain's CDR3 is CATSPARPETDTQYF. The DNA for the CDR3 is TGTGCCACCTCCCCGGCTCGACCAGAGACAGATACGCAGTATTTT.

V gene TRBV12-3 or TRBV12-4 combines with J gene TRBJ2-1; D may be TRBD1 or TRBD2 (5 bases each). This CDR3 region has 15 residues. V shed 8 bases and J shed 1 base, with 15 bases lying between them. The CDR3 loop is CASLRGLTSYNEQFF. CDR3 nucleotides: TGTGCCAGCCTTCGGGGCCTTACATCCTACAATGAGCAGTTCTTC.

The chain is built from TRBV15 and TRBJ1-4; no clear D. CDR1 is LNHNV, CDR2 YYDKDF, per germline (reference sequence). The CDR3 contains 16 residues. Trimming removed 5 bases from V and 0 bases from J, with 13 bases in between. The DNA of the CDR3 is TGTGCCACCAGCCTACTCGGGCTTACAACTAATGAAAAACTGTTTTTT. It codes for CATSLLGLTTNEKLFF.

The V call is TRBV20-1, the J call TRBJ2-5, with D perhaps TRBD1 or TRBD2 (5 bases each). CDR1 is DFQATT and CDR2 is SNEGSKA in the germline V gene (reference sequence). The V end was cut by 5 bases, the J end by 1 base, with 11 bases between. The CDR3 totals 13 residues. The CDR3 loop reads CSAPGPLQETQYF. The CDR3, as DNA: TGCAGTGCTCCGGGACCACTCCAAGAGACCCAGTACTTC.

This clonotype was seen a few times. For the CDR3, the DNA is TGCGCCAGCAGCTTGTGGTCCGGACAGGGACAAAACTATGGCTACACCTTC. Translated: CASSLWSGQGQNYGYTF. The rearrangement joins TRBV5-1 to TRBJ1-2; 8 bases are shared with TRBD1. Looked up from germline, CDR1 is SGHRS and CDR2 is YFSETQ. The CDR3 length is 17 residues. With 1 base clipped from V and 2 bases from J, the junction kept 10 bases outside the gene matches.

This chain connects TRBV30 to TRBJ2-3, with 9 bases aligning to TRBD1. The CDR3 extends over 15 amino acids. Germline trimming cut 0 bases from V and 2 bases from J; bases unmatched to any gene: 3. CDR1 and CDR2 (germline): GTSNPN, SVGIG (reference sequence). The CDR3 nucleotides are TGTGCCTGGAGTGTAGGGGACAGGGACACAGATACGCAGTATTTT. Translation: CAWSVGDRDTDTQYF.

The rearrangement joins TRBV5-8 to TRBJ2-2, with D uncertain. The V end was cut by 5 bases, the J end by 4 bases, with 12 bases between. CDR1 and CDR2 (germline): SGHTS, YDEGEE. The CDR3 length is 14 residues. The CDR3 reads CASSPGFRTGELFF. The CDR3 nucleotides read TGTGCCAGCAGTCCAGGCTTCCGCACCGGGGAGCTGTTTTTT. Full variable domain (remainder filled in from reference TRBV5-8 and TRBJ2-2): EAGVTQSPTHLIKTRGQQATLRCSPISGHTSVYWYQQALGLGLQFLLWYDEGEERNRGNFPPRFSGRQFPNYSSELNVNALELEDSALYLCASSPGFRTGELFFGEGSRLTVL.

The chain is built from TRBV19 and TRBJ1-4, with a tentative D call TRBD1 (5 bases). Germline loops: CDR1 LNHDA, CDR2 SQIVND (reference sequence). V shed 8 bases and J shed 10 bases, with 14 bases lying between them. This CDR3 is 12 amino acids long. In DNA form, the CDR3 reads TGTGCCAGTGGGGACCGCGGGGGAAAACTGTTTTTT. Encoded protein: CASGDRGGKLFF.

The chain is built from TRBV29-1 and TRBJ1-2; weak D call: TRBD1 (6 bases). Deletions cut 6 bases from V and 2 bases from J, with 19 bases between. Per the germline V gene, CDR1 is SQVTM and CDR2 is ANQGSEA. This CDR3 contains 15 residues. The CDR3 loop is CSVRRSKGENYGYTF. CDR3 in DNA: TGCAGCGTGCGACGTAGTAAGGGGGAGAACTATGGCTACACCTTC.

The chain carries TRBV10-2 and TRBJ2-2, with a tentative D call TRBD1 (5 bases). CDR3 size: 14 residues. The germline V and J ends were trimmed by 4 bases and 2 bases, with 8 bases remaining between them. Looked up from germline, CDR1 is WSHSY and CDR2 is SAAADI. The CDR3 here is CASSGRVNTGELFF. Written as DNA, the CDR3 is TGCGCCAGCAGTGGCAGGGTAAACACCGGGGAGCTGTTTTTT.

V usage is TRBV18 and J usage is TRBJ2-1; 7 positions match TRBD2. Germline lookup yields CDR1 KGHSH and CDR2 LQKENI. With V trimmed by 5 bases and J by 2 bases, 6 bases remained unmatched. This CDR3 contains 15 residues. The DNA for the CDR3 is TGTGCCAGCTCATCCAGCGGGAACCCCTACAATGAGCAGTTCTTC. It specifies CASSSSGNPYNEQFF.